This T cell receptor (beta chain) is drawn from a study of CD8+ T cells in alopecia areata. About the study: Tofacitinib ran for 6 to 18 months before 6 months off drug. Findings and limits, study-wide: During tofacitinib treatment, many expanded lesional clones remained in scalp and blood.

The treatment denotes: oral pan-JAK inhibitor, 5-10 mg twice daily. Individuals with alopecia areata gave both lesional scalp punch biopsies and peripheral blood for collection. The authors sorted CD4+ and CD8+ T cells from PBMCs. Sequencing templates came from extracted RNA that was reverse transcribed into cDNA. Libraries were prepared by immunoSEQ multiplex PCR; TCRdb keeps only in-frame clonotypes and omits some of them. Altogether roughly 280,000 clones are present, 60% being singletons, with the ten largest covering roughly 0.93%. Regarding this clone: Its antigen remains unidentified.

The germline V gene has CDR1 LNHDA and CDR2 SQIVND (reference sequence). The CDR3 runs 13 residues. The germline V and J ends were trimmed by 7 bases and 0 bases, with 10 bases remaining between them. This clonotype was obtained from a human donor with alopecia areata. The chain is built from TRBV19 and TRBJ2-7; the D is unclear. Sequencing used CD4+ T cells sorted from blood, obtained around week 54, from a patient treated with tofacitinib. DNA for the CDR3: TGTGCCAGTAAGGCTGGCACCTCCTACGAGCAGTACTTC. Translation gives CASKAGTSYEQYF.